These 24 T cell receptor beta chains share one sample of origin, sequenced in a study of cytomegalovirus exposure and HLA in healthy donors. 13 Jbeta primers and 60 Vbeta primers were used for the PCR. Libraries were prepared by immunoSEQ multiplex PCR; TCRdb keeps only in-frame clonotypes and omits some of them. The sample has approximately 120,000 clones; roughly 74% are singletons. Sample: PBMCs. These receptors originate from a woman aged 45 to 65 in good health and CMV-seropositive.

The sample holds a few counts of this clone. V is TRBV6-4 and J is TRBJ1-1, with D maybe TRBD1 (6 bases). The CDR3 has 13 amino acids. Trimming stripped 0 bases from V and 11 bases from J, with 13 bases between. Germline-derived CDR1 and CDR2 are MRHNA and SNTAGT. CDR3 DNA: TGTGCCAGCAGTGACTCTACAGGGAAAATGGCTTTCTTT. It translates to CASSDSTGKMAFF.

V gene TRBV5-1 combines with J gene TRBJ2-3; possibly TRBD2 for D (6 bases). Germline CDR1 is SGHRS and CDR2 is YFSETQ. The V gene lost 7 bases and the J gene lost 5 bases, with 17 bases spanning the gap. The CDR3 sequence is 14 residues long. This CDR3 is CASSVGGDGDTQYF. The CDR3 nucleotides read TGCGCCAGCTCCGTTGGCGGGGATGGAGATACGCAGTATTTT.

This clone was detected only a few times. This chain joins TRBV19 and TRBJ1-5; 9 bases are a match to TRBD1. The ends lost 6 bases at V and 0 bases at J; junction bases unmatched: 6. Germline-derived CDR1 and CDR2 are LNHDA and SQIVND (reference sequence). The CDR3 extends over 16 amino acids. CDR3 bases: TGTGCCAGTAGGAGACAGGGGGACGGTAGCAATCAGCCCCAGCATTTT. It encodes CASRRQGDGSNQPQHF.

This clone was observed a few times. The V gene is TRBV6-8, the J gene TRBJ1-6; D is possibly TRBD1 (6 bases). CDR3 length: 20 residues. Trimming took 6 bases from V and 1 from J, leaving 25 bases between them. Germline lookup yields CDR1 MNHGY and CDR2 SAAAGT. The CDR3 coding sequence is TGTGCCAGCAGCGAACTGAGGCGGGGGCGCGTAGTATCCTATAATTCACCCCTCCACTTT. Translating gives CASSELRRGRVVSYNSPLHF.

This clone was seen only once. This chain joins TRBV27 and TRBJ2-7, with a possible D match to TRBD2 (6 bases). In germline, CDR1 is MNHEY, CDR2 SMNVEV (reference sequence). The CDR3 contains 15 residues. Trimming pared 2 bases from V and 2 bases from J, leaving 13 bases between. The CDR3 bases are TGTGCCAGCAGTTTAGGAGGGGTTCGGGCCTACGAGCAGTACTTC. It translates to CASSLGGVRAYEQYF.

J is TRBJ2-1 and V is TRBV7-9; TRBD1 matches 7 bases. The CDR3 contains 14 residues. Trimming removed 4 bases from V and 6 bases from J; junction bases left unmatched: 6. The germline V gene encodes CDR1 SEHNR and CDR2 FQNEAQ (reference sequence). The CDR3 coding sequence is TGTGCCAGCAGCTCCACAGGGGCATTCAATGAGCAGTTCTTC. This sequence encodes CASSSTGAFNEQFF. Full variable domain (outside the CDR3, taken from reference TRBV7-9 and TRBJ2-1): DTGVSQNPRHKITKRGQNVTFRCDPISEHNRLYWYRQTLGQGPEFLTYFQNEAQLEKSRLLSDRFSAERPKGSFSTLEIQRTEQGDSAMYLCASSSTGAFNEQFFGPGTRLTVL.

This rearrangement joins TRBV5-8 to TRBJ2-7; TRBD1 aligns across 11 bases. Per the germline V gene, CDR1 is SGHTS and CDR2 is YDEGEE. The CDR3 sequence is 15 residues long. V trimming: 6 bases; J trimming: 3 bases; junction bases outside the gene matches: 8. CDR3 region: CASNLGTGGVYEQYF. CDR3 DNA: TGTGCCAGCAACCTTGGGACAGGGGGTGTCTACGAGCAGTACTTC.

The rearrangement links TRBV6-6 to TRBJ1-2; 8 bases are a match to TRBD1. The CDR3 is made up of 14 amino acids. From germline, CDR1 is MNHNY and CDR2 SVGAGI (reference sequence). V gave up 6 bases and J gave up 6 bases; unmatched junction bases: 9. The CDR3 nucleotides read TGTGCCAGCAGCCCCGGACAGGGTATTGATGGCTACACCTTC. Translating gives CASSPGQGIDGYTF.

J is TRBJ1-2 and V is TRBV2, with TRBD1 matching over 10 bases. The germline V gene has CDR1 SNHLY and CDR2 FYNNEI. The CDR3 contains 14 residues. The trim removed 6 bases at V and 0 bases at J, leaving 1 base unmatched. In nucleotides, the CDR3 is TGTGCCAGCAGCGGGACAGGGGCTAACTATGGCTACACCTTC. This codes for CASSGTGANYGYTF.

The V gene is TRBV9, the J gene TRBJ2-1; 12 bases match TRBD2. From germline, CDR1 is SGDLS and CDR2 YYNGEE. The CDR3 is 15 residues long. The ends lost 2 bases at V and 9 bases at J; junction bases unmatched: 6. The CDR3 DNA reads as TGTGCCAGCAGCGTGACTAGCGGGGGTGGGAGTGAGCAGTTCTTC. Its protein product is CASSVTSGGGSEQFF.

In its sample, this clone was seen a few times. The V call is TRBV18, the J call TRBJ2-1; D uncertain. Germline CDR1 KGHSH, CDR2 LQKENI. This CDR3 comprises 12 residues. V was shortened by 2 bases and J by 4 bases, with 3 bases between the two germline ends. The CDR3 region is CASSPAYNEQFF. The CDR3 DNA reads TGTGCCAGCTCACCAGCGTACAATGAGCAGTTCTTC.

V usage is TRBV11-3 and J usage is TRBJ2-2, with 8 bases identical to TRBD1. The germline V gene encodes CDR1 SGHNT and CDR2 YENEEA. J gave up 6 bases and V 6 bases, and 15 bases lay outside the gene matches. CDR3 length: 17 amino acids. CDR3 in amino acids: CASSPFGTGSRPGELFF. In DNA form, the CDR3 reads TGTGCCAGCAGTCCGTTCGGGACAGGTTCTAGACCCGGGGAGCTGTTTTTT.

V and J are TRBV2 and TRBJ2-7, with 9 nucleotides matching TRBD1. Germline values: CDR1 SNHLY, CDR2 FYNNEI. The CDR3 runs 14 residues. Trimming at V came to 3 bases and at J to 6 bases, leaving 6 bases not matched to a gene. CDR3 in amino acids: CASSDAGQGFEQYF. In DNA, the CDR3 is TGTGCCAGCAGTGATGCGGGACAGGGCTTCGAGCAGTACTTC.

The chain has TRBV20-1 and TRBJ2-7; the D gene is possibly TRBD1 (6 bases). The germline V and J ends were trimmed by 7 bases and 7 bases, with 14 bases remaining between them. Germline CDR1 and CDR2: DFQATT and SNEGSKA (reference sequence). The CDR3 has 11 residues. CDR3 coding DNA: TGCAGTGGGGGACACCGAGGGGAGCAGTACTTC. Its protein product is CSGGHRGEQYF.

J is TRBJ1-2 and V is TRBV28, with TRBD1 identical over 7 bases. Per germline, CDR1 MDHEN and CDR2 SYDVKM. The CDR3 is made up of 14 amino acids. V lost 3 bases, J lost 7 bases, and 8 bases stayed unmatched. The DNA for the CDR3 is TGTGCCAGCAGTTTGACAGGGCGGGCTCTTGGCTACACCTTC. Translating it yields CASSLTGRALGYTF.

This clone was recorded a few times. The chain combines TRBV7-3 with TRBJ2-5, with D unclear. CDR3 size: 13 residues. V lost 2 bases and J 4 bases, leaving 8 bases between the germline ends. Germline lookup yields CDR1 SGHTA and CDR2 FQGTGA. The CDR3 protein is CASSLAPGETQYF. The CDR3 DNA reads TGTGCCAGCAGCTTAGCCCCCGGAGAGACCCAGTACTTC.

The chain carries TRBV5-1 and TRBJ2-5, with 7 bases aligning to TRBD1. Trimming at V came to 0 bases and at J to 5 bases, leaving 7 bases not matched to a gene. CDR1 and CDR2 from the germline V gene are SGHRS and YFSETQ. CDR3 length: 15 amino acids. The CDR3 sequence is CASSLGEGAIETQYF. The CDR3 DNA sequence: TGCGCCAGCAGCTTGGGAGAGGGGGCAATTGAGACCCAGTACTTC.

In its sample, this clone was seen once. The chain combines TRBV7-9 with TRBJ1-3; D gene ambiguous. Germline CDR1 is SEHNR and CDR2 is FQNEAQ (reference sequence). Trimming took 4 bases from V and 4 from J, leaving 20 bases between them. CDR3 size: 17 residues. The CDR3 sequence: CASSSPYSRARGNTIYF. The CDR3 DNA reads as TGTGCCAGCAGCTCCCCATACTCGAGGGCCAGGGGAAACACCATATATTTT.

The chain is built from TRBV6-5 and TRBJ2-3, with 8 nucleotides matching TRBD1. The V gene end was trimmed by 6 bases and the J gene end by 4 bases; junction bases not matched to a gene: 6. This CDR3 is 14 amino acids long. CDR1 is MNHEY, CDR2 SVGAGI, per germline. The CDR3 DNA sequence: TGTGCCAGCAGCAGGACAGGGAGTCCAGATACGCAGTATTTT. Residues: CASSRTGSPDTQYF.

In its sample, this clone was seen a few times. The rearrangement links TRBV7-6 to TRBJ2-7; perhaps TRBD1 as D (6 bases). CDR1 SGHVS and CDR2 FNYEAQ come from the germline V gene. CDR3 length: 15 residues. Trimming took 4 bases from V and 0 from J, leaving 13 bases between them. The CDR3 sequence: CASSSDRGNSYEQYF. CDR3 DNA sequence: TGTGCCAGCAGCTCGGACAGAGGGAACTCCTACGAGCAGTACTTC.

V gene TRBV10-3 combines with J gene TRBJ2-5; D is perhaps TRBD2 (6 bases). The V end lost 0 bases, the J end lost 5 bases, and 10 bases lay between the germline ends. Germline assignment: CDR1 ENHRY and CDR2 SYGVKD. The CDR3 covers 14 residues. The CDR3 loop is CAISESGRGETQYF. The CDR3 DNA sequence: TGTGCCATCAGTGAGTCGGGCCGGGGGGAGACCCAGTACTTC.

This chain connects TRBV7-9 to TRBJ2-5, with D perhaps TRBD1 (5 bases). The CDR3 spans 14 residues. Trimming shortened V by 1 base and J by 5 bases, and 11 bases separated the two germline ends. CDR1 is SEHNR and CDR2 is FQNEAQ in the germline V gene (reference sequence). The CDR3 DNA reads as TGTGCCAGCAGCTTAGTAGGGGCAGGGGAGACCCAGTACTTC. Its protein is CASSLVGAGETQYF. The full variable domain, with the rest looked up from reference TRBV7-9 and TRBJ2-5, is DTGVSQNPRHKITKRGQNVTFRCDPISEHNRLYWYRQTLGQGPEFLTYFQNEAQLEKSRLLSDRFSAERPKGSFSTLEIQRTEQGDSAMYLCASSLVGAGETQYFGPGTRLLVL.

This clone came up a few times. The rearrangement links TRBV5-6 to TRBJ2-5; TRBD2 matches at 8 bases. V trimming: 0 bases; J trimming: 5 bases; junction bases outside the gene matches: 0. Germline V CDR1 and CDR2: SGHDT, YYEEEE. The CDR3 consists of 13 residues. The CDR3 here is CASSLGTSETQYF. The CDR3 coding sequence is TGTGCCAGCAGCTTGGGGACTAGCGAGACCCAGTACTTC.

The chain uses TRBV5-1 and TRBJ2-3; D is unresolved. The germline V gene has CDR1 SGHRS and CDR2 YFSETQ. The CDR3 is 15 amino acids. Trimming took off 0 bases at V and 2 bases at J, with 10 bases between the two ends. CDR3 region: CASSLAVENTDTQYF. The DNA for the CDR3 is TGCGCCAGCAGCTTGGCCGTTGAGAACACAGATACGCAGTATTTT.